The entry that follows covers one TCR beta chain sequence. Its antigen is not known. The entry originates in a study of T cell responses to AZD1222 COVID-19 vaccine. Study outcomes and limitations: Vaccination with two AZD1222 doses was followed by a rise in Spike-specific TCR breadth and depth. Unmutated variant regions reportedly attract nearly half of all spike-specific TCRs. Clonal diversity was possibly underestimated, and white British individuals and females predominated among donors.

Clones were read by immunoSEQ multiplex PCR, and TCRdb kept only the in-frame ones, dropping some. The repertoire holds some 65,000 clones, less than 85% seen once, with around 20% in the top ten. The germline V gene has CDR1 SGHRS and CDR2 YFSETQ. V lost 4 bases, J lost 2 bases, and 12 bases lay in between. The CDR3 spans 14 residues. The clonotype comes from an adult in good health. This specimen consisted of peripheral blood, obtained on day 0 of MenACWY control vaccination. The chain employs TRBV5-1 and TRBJ2-5; D gene uncertain. CDR3: CASSPSDGQETQYF. The CDR3, as DNA: TGCGCCAGCAGCCCCTCTGACGGGCAAGAGACCCAGTACTTC.